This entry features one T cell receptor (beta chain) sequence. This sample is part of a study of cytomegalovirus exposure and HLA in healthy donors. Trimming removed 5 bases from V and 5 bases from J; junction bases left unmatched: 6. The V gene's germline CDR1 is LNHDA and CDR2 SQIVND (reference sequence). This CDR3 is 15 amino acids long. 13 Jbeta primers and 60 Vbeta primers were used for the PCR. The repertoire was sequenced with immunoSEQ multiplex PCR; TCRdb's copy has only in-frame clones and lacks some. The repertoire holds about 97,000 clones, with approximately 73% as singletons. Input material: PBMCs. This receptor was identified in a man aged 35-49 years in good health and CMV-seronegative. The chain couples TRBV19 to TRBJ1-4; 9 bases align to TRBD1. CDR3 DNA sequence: TGTGCCAGTAGTCCCCGGACAGGGGAGAATGAAAAACTGTTTTTT. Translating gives CASSPRTGENEKLFF.